This T cell receptor (beta chain) came from a study of T cells expressing NK-cell markers. Study-level information: The TCR beta repertoires originated in sorted CD3+CD56+NKG2C+, CD3+CD56+NKG2C- and CD3+CD56-NKG2C+ T cells. Study findings and constraints: Each of over 5 donors carried dominant NKG2C+ clonotypes accounting for roughly 1.0-8% of CD8+ T cells.

With respect to this clonotype: Its antigen remains unknown.

For each CDR3 protein, TCRdb gives one entry from its re-call of the 5' RACE reads, without DNA. In total, the table holds about 190,000 distinct CDR3 sequences. The CDR3 contains 16 residues. The source is a man aged 18-69 years in good health. The sequencing sample was made of blood T cells: a sorted CD56 or NKG2C T cell subset, CD4+ or CD8+ T cells, or bulk PBMC T cells (not recorded which). The chain couples TRBV23-1 to TRBJ2-4; TCRdb indicates TRBD1, and absent DNA this call remains unverified. TRBV23-1 is assigned to the ORF class and has an uncertain function. This CDR3 reads CASSPDRGLAKNIQYF.